What follows are 25 T cell receptor beta chains derived from one specimen sequenced in a study of cytomegalovirus exposure and HLA in healthy donors. Profiling relied on immunoSEQ multiplex PCR, and the TCRdb table lists in-frame clones only, not all of them. The sample has a few hundred thousand clones; roughly 88% are singletons. Material: PBMCs. All receptors come from a woman between 18 and 29 years old in good health and CMV-seronegative.

This clone was seen once. J is TRBJ2-3 and V is TRBV14; D is uncertain. Trimming stripped 3 bases from V and 1 base from J, with 11 bases between. Germline assignment: CDR1 SGHDN and CDR2 FVKESK. The CDR3 is made up of 15 amino acids. The CDR3 nucleotides read TGTGCCAGCAGCCATTTCCTAGTGGGCACAGATACGCAGTATTTT. Translating it yields CASSHFLVGTDTQYF.

The V call is TRBV9, the J call TRBJ2-3, with TRBD2 matching over 9 bases. The CDR3 contains 17 residues. The J segment lost 6 bases and the V segment lost 3 bases, leaving 14 bases of the junction unmatched. Germline CDR1 is SGDLS and CDR2 is YYNGEE. CDR3 coding DNA: TGTGCCAGCAGCGAGCGGGGTGGTAGCGGGAGAAGGGATACGCAGTATTTT. Translating gives CASSERGGSGRRDTQYF.

This sequence joins TRBV19 and TRBJ2-3, with 8 nucleotides matching TRBD2. CDR3 length: 15 residues. After removal of 2 bases from V and 0 bases from J, the junction contained 1 base not matched to a gene. Germline V gene data show CDR1 as LNHDA and CDR2 as SQIVND (reference sequence). CDR3 bases: TGTGCCAGTAGTATACCTAGCGGGAGCACAGATACGCAGTATTTT. Protein sequence: CASSIPSGSTDTQYF. Full variable domain (remainder filled in from reference TRBV19 and TRBJ2-3): DGGITQSPKYLFRKEGQNVTLSCEQNLNHDAMYWYRQDPGQGLRLIYYSQIVNDFQKGDIAEGYSVSREKKESFPLTVTSAQKNPTAFYLCASSIPSGSTDTQYFGPGTRLTVL.

The chain has TRBV7-2 and TRBJ2-1; TRBD2 matches at 11 bases. The germline V gene encodes CDR1 SGHTA and CDR2 FQGNSA. The CDR3 spans 14 residues. After removal of 5 bases from V and 7 bases from J, the junction contained 4 bases not matched to a gene. Here the CDR3 DNA reads TGTGCCAGCAGCCCCACTAGCGGGAGTAATGAGCAGTTCTTC. It translates to CASSPTSGSNEQFF.

V is TRBV9 and J is TRBJ2-1, with 9 bases lining up with TRBD2. Germline V gives CDR1 SGDLS, CDR2 YYNGEE. This CDR3 is built from 17 residues. The trim removed 1 base at V and 0 bases at J, leaving 5 bases unmatched. The CDR3 DNA reads TGTGCCAGCAGCGTAATAGCGGGAGCTACCTCCTACAATGAGCAGTTCTTC. Translated, it gives CASSVIAGATSYNEQFF.

The CDR3 sequence is CASSVWEGDTQYF. As DNA, the CDR3 is TGTGCCAGCAGTGTTTGGGAGGGAGATACGCAGTATTTT. The chain couples TRBV27 to TRBJ2-3, with 7 positions matching TRBD2. J was trimmed by 5 bases and V by 5 bases; bases with no gene match: 4. Per the germline V gene, CDR1 is MNHEY and CDR2 is SMNVEV (reference sequence). The CDR3 is 13 amino acids.

The chain is built from TRBV5-1 and TRBJ1-6; 7 bases match TRBD1. Germline V CDR1 and CDR2: SGHRS, YFSETQ. The CDR3 runs to 15 residues. The junction had 3 bases not matched to a gene; V was cut back by 1 base and J by 5 bases. The CDR3 DNA follows: TGCGCCAGCAGCTTGTCACAGGGGAATAATTCACCCCTCCACTTT. Its protein is CASSLSQGNNSPLHF. Full variable domain (rest looked up from reference TRBV5-1 and TRBJ1-6): KAGVTQTPRYLIKTRGQQVTLSCSPISGHRSVSWYQQTPGQGLQFLFEYFSETQRNKGNFPGRFSGRQFSNSRSEMNVSTLELGDSALYLCASSLSQGNNSPLHFGNGTRLTVT.

The chain combines TRBV28 with TRBJ1-2; D gene uncertain. The germline gives CDR1 MDHEN, CDR2 SYDVKM. V lost 7 bases and J 7 bases, leaving 16 bases between the germline ends. This CDR3 has 13 amino acids. CDR3 DNA: TGTGCCAGCAAACCCTGGGGAGTCGGTGGCTACACCTTC. Its protein is CASKPWGVGGYTF.

This clone has just a few counts. The chain's CDR3 is CASRRDFEAFF. In nucleotides, the CDR3 is TGTGCCAGCAGGAGGGACTTTGAAGCTTTCTTT. The rearrangement links TRBV6-1 to TRBJ1-1; D might be TRBD1 (5 bases). Germline V gene data show CDR1 as MNHNS and CDR2 as SASEGT. Trimming took off 6 bases at V and 7 bases at J, with 9 bases between the two ends. The CDR3 runs 11 residues.

This chain connects TRBV9 to TRBJ2-1; possible D gene TRBD2, 6 bases. Germline V gene sequence: CDR1 SGDLS, CDR2 YYNGEE. Trimming took off 1 base at V and 2 bases at J, with 10 bases between the two ends. The CDR3 covers 15 residues. CDR3 nucleotide sequence: TGTGCCAGCAGCGTATTAGGCGGGGCCTACAATGAGCAGTTCTTC. Translation: CASSVLGGAYNEQFF.

The chain links TRBV4-3 to TRBJ2-2; 7 bases line up with TRBD1. Germline CDR1 LGHNA, CDR2 YSLEER. The CDR3 is made up of 15 amino acids. The V segment lost 0 bases and the J segment 6 bases; nucleotides outside the gene matches: 4. CDR3 amino acids: CASSQEDRVSGELFF. CDR3 coding DNA: TGCGCCAGCAGCCAAGAAGACAGGGTCTCCGGGGAGCTGTTTTTT.

The chain couples TRBV30 to TRBJ2-7; D might be TRBD2 (6 bases). V lost 0 bases and J 3 bases, leaving 9 bases between the germline ends. This CDR3 is built from 13 residues. From germline, CDR1 is GTSNPN and CDR2 SVGIG (reference sequence). CDR3 in DNA: TGTGCCTGGAGTGTTGGGACTCTCTACGAGCAGTACTTC. Translated: CAWSVGTLYEQYF.

The chain uses TRBV28 and TRBJ2-7, with TRBD1 matching 11 bases. The CDR3 length is 15 residues. The V gene's germline CDR1 is MDHEN and CDR2 SYDVKM. The J segment lost 4 bases and the V segment lost 4 bases, leaving 6 bases of the junction unmatched. CDR3 bases: TGTGCCAGCAGTTCGGGGACAGGGGGAAAGTACGAGCAGTACTTC. This translates into CASSSGTGGKYEQYF.

The rearrangement links TRBV2 to TRBJ2-3; D unclear. The CDR3 sequence is 15 residues long. The germline CDR1 and CDR2 sequences are SNHLY and FYNNEI. Deletions cut 0 bases from V and 6 bases from J, with 13 bases between. For the CDR3, the DNA is TGTGCCAGCAGTGAAGCCCTAGTCAGCGACGATACGCAGTATTTT. Residues: CASSEALVSDDTQYF.

The chain carries TRBV19 and TRBJ2-7; D may be TRBD2 (6 bases). This CDR3 region has 14 residues. Germline assignment: CDR1 LNHDA and CDR2 SQIVND (reference sequence). V dropped 3 bases and J dropped 4 bases, with 13 bases sitting between them. Here the CDR3 DNA reads TGTGCCAGTAGTATTCCGGGACTCCCTTACGAGCAGTACTTC. This encodes CASSIPGLPYEQYF.

The chain employs TRBV25-1 and TRBJ2-1, with TRBD2 identical over 11 bases. This CDR3 contains 15 residues. J lost 7 bases, V lost 6 bases, and 8 bases had no gene match. Germline assignment: CDR1 MGHDK and CDR2 SYGVNS. The CDR3 coding sequence is TGTGCCAGCAGGCCGACTAGCGGGAACGCAAATGAGCAGTTCTTC. Residues: CASRPTSGNANEQFF.

V gene TRBV5-1 combines with J gene TRBJ1-4, with 7 bases fitting TRBD1. The V gene end was trimmed by 4 bases and the J gene end by 11 bases; junction bases not matched to a gene: 8. The V gene's germline CDR1 is SGHRS and CDR2 YFSETQ. This CDR3 is 13 amino acids long. CDR3 loop: CASSPGTGDKLFF. The CDR3 region has the DNA TGCGCCAGCAGCCCGGGCACAGGGGACAAACTGTTTTTT.

The chain couples TRBV27 to TRBJ2-1; 8 positions agree with TRBD2. V shed 5 bases, J shed 7 bases, and the junction held 10 bases outside the gene matches. The CDR3 length is 15 residues. CDR1 is MNHEY and CDR2 is SMNVEV in the germline V gene (reference sequence). In DNA, the CDR3 is TGTGCCAGCAGTCCGAAACCACTAGCGGCGAATGAGCAGTTCTTC. As protein: CASSPKPLAANEQFF.

The chain couples TRBV7-6 to TRBJ1-4, with D possibly TRBD1 on 6 matching bases. V was shortened by 6 bases and J by 7 bases, with 12 bases between the two germline ends. The V gene's germline CDR1 is SGHVS and CDR2 FNYEAQ. The CDR3 is 13 amino acids. The CDR3 loop is CASRPGGLEKLFF. In nucleotides, the CDR3 is TGTGCCAGCAGACCCGGGGGGCTTGAAAAACTGTTTTTT.

The CDR3 DNA is TGCGCCAGCAGTGGTAGTAGAATTCCTCTGAACACCGGGGAGCTGTTTTTT. Translated, it gives CASSGSRIPLNTGELFF. This sequence joins TRBV10-1 and TRBJ2-2, with D hard to call. This CDR3 spans 17 amino acids. Germline CDR1 reads WNHNN; CDR2 reads SYGVQD (reference sequence). The V end lost 4 bases, the J end lost 1 base, and 16 bases lay between the germline ends.

The CDR3 loop reads CATSGNRLGYGYTF. DNA of the CDR3: TGTGCCACCAGCGGTAACAGGTTAGGCTATGGCTACACCTTC. J is TRBJ1-2 and V is TRBV15; D may be TRBD1 (5 bases). The CDR3 is 14 amino acids. Germline CDR1 LNHNV, CDR2 YYDKDF (reference sequence). Trimming stripped 5 bases from V and 4 bases from J, with 14 bases between.

This clone appeared a single time. The chain links TRBV5-4 to TRBJ2-5, with unresolved D. Germline CDR1 SGHNT, CDR2 YYREEE (reference sequence). Trimming removed 4 bases from V and 5 bases from J, with 21 bases in between. The CDR3 is made up of 16 amino acids. This CDR3 is CASSRDGTNDWETQYF. As DNA, the CDR3 is TGTGCCAGCAGCCGCGACGGTACAAACGACTGGGAGACCCAGTACTTC.

The genes are TRBV20-1 and TRBJ1-2; D is unclear. Germline loops: CDR1 DFQATT, CDR2 SNEGSKA (reference sequence). The CDR3 totals 10 residues. V lost 2 bases, J lost 6 bases, and 4 bases lay in between. The CDR3: CSARTDGYTF. DNA of the CDR3: TGCAGTGCTAGAACAGATGGCTACACCTTC.

The chain uses TRBV19 and TRBJ1-2; 8 bases align to TRBD1. This CDR3 contains 18 residues. V shed 10 bases, J shed 6 bases, and the junction held 25 bases outside the gene matches. In germline, CDR1 is LNHDA, CDR2 SQIVND (reference sequence). CDR3 nucleotide sequence: TGTGCCACCTCCCGGTTTGGACAGGGCACCGGGCTAGGCGATGGCTACACCTTC. This codes for CATSRFGQGTGLGDGYTF.

The chain links TRBV12-5 to TRBJ1-1, with 9 bases lining up with TRBD1. Germline V gene sequence: CDR1 LGHNT, CDR2 FRNRAP. Trimming cost V 6 bases and J 3 bases; bases outside gene matches: 14. The CDR3 runs to 17 residues. The CDR3 coding sequence is TGTGCTAGTGGGGTGGGCCGGGACAGGGTTCGGTACACTGAAGCTTTCTTT. Protein sequence: CASGVGRDRVRYTEAFF.